This T cell receptor (beta chain) was obtained from a study of glioma-infiltrating T cells after dendritic cell vaccination (TCRdb year 2016). With respect to the entire study: The cohort comprised about 15 glioblastoma patients from Phase I and II dendritic cell vaccination trials, 9 newly diagnosed and 6 with recurrent disease. Three intradermal dendritic cell vaccine injections were administered to patients at biweekly intervals in the arm below the axilla. The vaccine consisted of monocyte-derived dendritic cells cultured less than 9 days with IL-4 and GM-CSF, then pulsed overnight with autologous tumor lysate. Survival after dendritic cell vaccination was correlated with TCR sequencing metrics, such as TIL content and the overlap between tumor and blood repertoires. Deep sequencing of TCR beta CDR3 regions was used to quantify tumor-infiltrating lymphocyte content and compare tumor and blood repertoires in dendritic cell-vaccinated glioblastoma patients. Between the early 2000s and the early 2010s, the patients were given dendritic cell vaccination pulsed with autologous tumor lysate. Study-level results and caveats: The response model built on TCR overlap across three groups was characterized as speculative, with prospective validation still needed. After dendritic cell vaccination, a higher estimated pretreatment TIL content predicted longer time to progression and longer overall survival. The cohort was small and heterogeneous, few patients had complete blood and tumor sets, and even fewer had initial-recurrent tumor pairs. TCR clonality showed no direct relationship with survival, which suggests that a diverse polyclonal response may be important.

This clone was observed at least ten times. Its antigen is unknown. Base qualities were left out, and no much larger clone turns up one base away. The time point label corresponds to: after dendritic cell vaccination, including at tumor progression/relapse. Selection of patients required sufficient residual fresh-frozen tumor tissue and over two years of available survival data. None of the glioblastoma patients carried an isocitrate dehydrogenase mutation, although molecular status otherwise varied. PBMC were collected before vaccination, two weeks after the third vaccination, and at tumor progression when it occurred. The Qiagen DNeasy Blood extraction Kit was used to extract genomic DNA. The immunoSEQ assay amplified TCRB CDR3 regions from roughly 2 micrograms of genomic DNA, or from all available DNA when less than that amount was available. The multiplex PCR employed 60 forward primers targeting TCR V beta segments and 13 reverse primers targeting J beta segments. Synthetic control templates were spiked into each sample at limiting dilution to estimate reads per starting template. The Illumina HiSeq System generated sequencing reads of 87 bp. In the source study's methods: PCR and sequencing errors were removed by a nearest neighbor algorithm that merged closely related sequences. TCR overlap was measured as the percentage of unique tumor TCR beta sequences also present in the same patient's peripheral blood. Held by TCRdb, this immuneACCESS table contains in-frame sequences only and omits some clones. Under half of the omission traces to an unresolved V gene where checked; the cause of the rest is unknown. D and trimming were read from the DNA, whereas the V and J calls and clone size are those reported in that table. Counted in this sample were around 87,000 clones; around 83% of them appeared once. Of the sample, around 7% is held by the ten largest clones.

The material was blood, obtained after dendritic cell vaccination. This clonotype was obtained from a human donor with glioblastoma.

The encoded CDR3 is CASSTGNFNSPLHF. DNA sequence: TGTGCCAGCAGTACAGGGAATTTCAATTCACCCCTCCACTTT. This chain is built from TRBV6-6 and TRBJ1-6; the best D guess is TRBD1, with 6 bases matching. The germline ends are 12 bases apart after V is trimmed by 5 bases and J by 7 bases. Inclusive of the bounding cysteine and phenylalanine, the CDR3 is 14 residues long. The DNA shown is the 42-base CDR3, in frame from base 1. CDR1 is given as MNHNY and CDR2 as SVGAGI, both from the germline V gene (reference sequence).